This T cell receptor (beta chain) was documented in a study of blood T cell repertoires in COVID-19. Clones were sequenced by immunoSEQ multiplex PCR, and TCRdb holds only the in-frame ones, with some missing. Found here are about 130,000 clones, 60% to 80% of them singletons; the top ten hold around 5.9%. The CDR3 is 12 residues long. V shed 6 bases, J shed 4 bases, and the junction held 3 bases outside the gene matches. Germline V gene lookup returns CDR1 SQVTM and CDR2 ANQGSEA. The chain is built from TRBV29-1 and TRBJ1-2; 9 bases match TRBD1. The source of this sequence is a man in his 60s with acute or convalescent COVID-19. Sequenced material: peripheral blood. CDR3 region: CSVWTGAYGYTF. The DNA for the CDR3 is TGCAGCGTGTGGACAGGGGCCTATGGCTACACCTTC. Combining the CDR3 with reference TRBV29-1 and TRBJ1-2 gives the whole variable domain SAVISQKPSRDICQRGTSLTIQCQVDSQVTMMFWYRQQPGQSLTLIATANQGSEATYESGFVIDKFPISRPNLTFSTLTVSNMSPEDSSIYLCSVWTGAYGYTFGSGTRLTVV.